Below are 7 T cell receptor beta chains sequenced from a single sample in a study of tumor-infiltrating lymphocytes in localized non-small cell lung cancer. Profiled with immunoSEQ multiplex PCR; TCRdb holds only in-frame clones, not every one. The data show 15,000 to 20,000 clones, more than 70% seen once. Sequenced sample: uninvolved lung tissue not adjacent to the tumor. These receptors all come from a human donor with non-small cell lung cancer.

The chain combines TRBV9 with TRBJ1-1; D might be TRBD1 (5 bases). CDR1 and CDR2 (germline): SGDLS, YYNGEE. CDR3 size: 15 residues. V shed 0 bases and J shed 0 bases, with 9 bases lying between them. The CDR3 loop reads CASSVEAGLNTEAFF. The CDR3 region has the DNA TGTGCCAGCAGCGTAGAGGCAGGGCTGAACACTGAAGCTTTCTTT.

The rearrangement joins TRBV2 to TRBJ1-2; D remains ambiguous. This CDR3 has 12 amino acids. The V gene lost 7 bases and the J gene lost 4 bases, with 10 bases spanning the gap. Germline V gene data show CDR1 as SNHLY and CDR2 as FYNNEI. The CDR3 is CASTPAAYGYTF. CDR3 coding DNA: TGTGCCAGCACCCCAGCGGCCTATGGCTACACCTTC.

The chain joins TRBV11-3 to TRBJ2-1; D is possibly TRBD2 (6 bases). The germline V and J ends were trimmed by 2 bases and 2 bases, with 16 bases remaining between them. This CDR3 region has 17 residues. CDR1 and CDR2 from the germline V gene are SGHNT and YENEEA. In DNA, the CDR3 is TGTGCCAGCAGCTTATCGTCGGGAGCCTACCCCTACAATGAGCAGTTCTTC. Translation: CASSLSSGAYPYNEQFF. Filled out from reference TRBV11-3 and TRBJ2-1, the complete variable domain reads EAGVVQSPRYKIIEKKQPVAFWCNPISGHNTLYWYLQNLGQGPELLIRYENEEAVDDSQLPKDRFSAERLKGVDSTLKIQPAELGDSAVYLCASSLSSGAYPYNEQFFGPGTRLTVL.

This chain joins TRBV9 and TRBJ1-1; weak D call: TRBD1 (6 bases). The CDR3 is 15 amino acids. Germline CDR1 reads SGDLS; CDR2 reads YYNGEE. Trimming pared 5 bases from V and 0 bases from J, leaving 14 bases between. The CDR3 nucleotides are TGTGCCAGCAGGAGACAGGAGAACATGAACACTGAAGCTTTCTTT. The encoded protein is CASRRQENMNTEAFF.

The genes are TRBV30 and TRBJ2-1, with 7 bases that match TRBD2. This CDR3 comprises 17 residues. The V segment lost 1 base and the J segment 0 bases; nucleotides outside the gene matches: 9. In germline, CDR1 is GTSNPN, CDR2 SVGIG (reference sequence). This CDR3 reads CAWSGGGGGPSYNEQFF. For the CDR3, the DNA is TGTGCCTGGAGTGGTGGCGGGGGAGGTCCCTCCTACAATGAGCAGTTCTTC. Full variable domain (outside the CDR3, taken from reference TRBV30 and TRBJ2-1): SQTIHQWPATLVQPVGSPLSLECTVEGTSNPNLYWYRQAAGRGLQLLFYSVGIGQISSEVPQNLSASRPQDRQFILSSKKLLLSDSGFYLCAWSGGGGGPSYNEQFFGPGTRLTVL.

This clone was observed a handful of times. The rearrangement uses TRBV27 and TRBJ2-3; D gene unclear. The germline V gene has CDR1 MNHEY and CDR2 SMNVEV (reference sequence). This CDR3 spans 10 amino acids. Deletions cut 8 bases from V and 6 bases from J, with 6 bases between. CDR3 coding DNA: TGTGCCAGCTGGTACGATACGCAGTATTTT. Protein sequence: CASWYDTQYF.

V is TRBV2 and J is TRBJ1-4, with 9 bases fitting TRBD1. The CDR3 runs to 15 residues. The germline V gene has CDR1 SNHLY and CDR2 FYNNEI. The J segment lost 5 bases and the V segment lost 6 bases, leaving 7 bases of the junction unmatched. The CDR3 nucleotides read TGTGCCAGCAGGAGGACAGGGGTTCAAAATGAAAAACTGTTTTTT. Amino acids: CASRRTGVQNEKLFF.